This T cell receptor beta chain is drawn from a study of CD8 T cells in Susac syndrome. Only one count was recorded for this clonotype. RNA in amounts of roughly 0.5 to 1 ug was reverse transcribed with random hexamers. A single record per CDR3 protein comes from TCRdb applying MiXCR to the immunoSEQ multiplex PCR reads. The data contain approximately 120,000 distinct CDR3 sequences, around 90% of them singletons. Germline loops: CDR1 LGHNA, CDR2 YSLEER. The CDR3 contains 21 residues. V shed 2 bases, J shed 4 bases, and the junction held 20 bases outside the gene matches. Sequenced material: CD8+ T cells from PBMCs. The clonotype was recovered from a human donor with multiple sclerosis. The chain couples TRBV4-3 to TRBJ2-1; 10 bases are a match to TRBD2. CDR3 in DNA: TGCGCCAGCAGCCAATTATCCCCTAGCGGGAGCCTGGCAGAGCTTTACAATGAGCAGTTCTTC. Translating it yields CASSQLSPSGSLAELYNEQFF.